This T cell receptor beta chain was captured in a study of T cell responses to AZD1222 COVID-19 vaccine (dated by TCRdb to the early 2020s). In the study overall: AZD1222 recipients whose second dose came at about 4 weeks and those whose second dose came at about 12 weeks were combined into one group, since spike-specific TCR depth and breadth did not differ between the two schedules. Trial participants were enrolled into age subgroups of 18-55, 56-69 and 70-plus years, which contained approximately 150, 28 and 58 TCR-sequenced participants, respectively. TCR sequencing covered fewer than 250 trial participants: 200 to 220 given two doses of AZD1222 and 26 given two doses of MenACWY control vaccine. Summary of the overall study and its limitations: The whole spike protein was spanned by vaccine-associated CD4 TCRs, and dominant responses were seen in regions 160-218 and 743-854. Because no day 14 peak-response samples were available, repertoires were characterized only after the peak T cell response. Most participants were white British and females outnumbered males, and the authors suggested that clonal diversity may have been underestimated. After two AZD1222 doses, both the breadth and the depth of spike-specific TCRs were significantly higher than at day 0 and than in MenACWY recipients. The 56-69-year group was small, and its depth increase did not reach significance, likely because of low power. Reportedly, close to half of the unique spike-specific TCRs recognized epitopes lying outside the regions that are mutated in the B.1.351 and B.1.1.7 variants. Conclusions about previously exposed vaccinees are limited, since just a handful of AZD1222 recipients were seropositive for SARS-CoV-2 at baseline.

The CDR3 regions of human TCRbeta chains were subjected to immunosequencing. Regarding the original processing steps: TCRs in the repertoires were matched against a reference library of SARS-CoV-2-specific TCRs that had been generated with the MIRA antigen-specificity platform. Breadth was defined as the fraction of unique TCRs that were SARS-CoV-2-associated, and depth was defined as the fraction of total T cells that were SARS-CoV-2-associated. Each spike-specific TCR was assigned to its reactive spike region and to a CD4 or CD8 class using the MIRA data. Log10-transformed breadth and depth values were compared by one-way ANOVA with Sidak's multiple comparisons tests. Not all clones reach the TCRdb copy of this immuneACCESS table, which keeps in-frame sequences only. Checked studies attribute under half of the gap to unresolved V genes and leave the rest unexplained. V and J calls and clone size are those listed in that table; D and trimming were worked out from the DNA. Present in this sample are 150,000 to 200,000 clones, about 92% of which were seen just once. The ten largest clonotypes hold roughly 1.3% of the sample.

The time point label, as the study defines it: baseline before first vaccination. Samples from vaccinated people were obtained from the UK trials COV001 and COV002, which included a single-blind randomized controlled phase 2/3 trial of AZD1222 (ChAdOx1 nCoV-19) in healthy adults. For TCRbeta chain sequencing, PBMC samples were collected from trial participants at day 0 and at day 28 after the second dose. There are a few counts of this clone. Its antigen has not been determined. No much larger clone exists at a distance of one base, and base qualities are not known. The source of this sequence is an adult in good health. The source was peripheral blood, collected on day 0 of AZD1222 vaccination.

The CDR3 protein: CASSRGPEAFF. The bases read TGTGCCAGCAGCCGAGGGCCTGAAGCTTTCTTT. The chain links TRBV7-9 with TRBJ1-1, with no confident D gene call. The germline ends are 7 bases apart after V is trimmed by 5 bases and J by 6 bases. Inclusive of the bounding cysteine and phenylalanine, the CDR3 is 11 residues long. The only DNA kept is the CDR3, 33 bases in frame from the first base. In the germline V gene (reference sequence), CDR1 corresponds to SEHNR and CDR2 to FQNEAQ.